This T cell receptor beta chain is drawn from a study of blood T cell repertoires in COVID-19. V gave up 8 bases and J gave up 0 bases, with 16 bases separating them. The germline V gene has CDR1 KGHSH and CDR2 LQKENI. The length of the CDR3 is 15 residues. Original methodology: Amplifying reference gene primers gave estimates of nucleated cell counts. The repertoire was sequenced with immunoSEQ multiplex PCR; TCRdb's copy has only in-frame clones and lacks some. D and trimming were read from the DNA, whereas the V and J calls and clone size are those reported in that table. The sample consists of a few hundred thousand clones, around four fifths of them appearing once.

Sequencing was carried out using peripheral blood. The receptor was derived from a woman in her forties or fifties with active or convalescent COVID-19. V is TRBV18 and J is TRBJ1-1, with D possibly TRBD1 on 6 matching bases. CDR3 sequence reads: CASGSSGAMNTEAFF. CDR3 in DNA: TGTGCCAGCGGAAGCTCAGGGGCTATGAACACTGAAGCTTTCTTT.